This T cell receptor beta chain appears in the sequencing data of a study of OX40 agonist ivuxolimab in advanced cancers. Background on the study: A mean age of approximately 64 years, range roughly 20 to 79, was recorded, and approximately 79% were male. People who had prior anti-PD-1, anti-PD-L1 or anti-CTLA-4 therapy could take part, and less than 50% had some. Study-wide results and caveats: CD8+ T cells (on average) carried more expanded clones than CD4+ T cells.

TCRdb's table, derived via immunoSEQ multiplex PCR, lists solely in-frame clones and lacks some. Seen here are roughly 60,000 clones, approximately 89% observed once, and the top ten hold 5.2%. This clone was observed once. What it recognizes is unknown. CDR1 and CDR2 (germline): SNHLY, FYNNEI. V was shortened by 4 bases and J by 2 bases, with 13 bases between the two germline ends. The CDR3 has 15 amino acids. The origin of this receptor is an adult with an advanced solid tumor such as melanoma, head and neck, liver or kidney cancer. The material was CD4+ or CD8+ T cells sorted from blood, obtained in a trial of the OX40 agonist ivuxolimab. The chain has TRBV2 and TRBJ2-3; D is unresolved. The CDR3 loop is CASSAGSHSTDTQYF. CDR3 in DNA: TGTGCCAGCAGTGCCGGGTCGCACTCCACAGATACGCAGTATTTT. Full variable domain (remainder filled in from reference TRBV2 and TRBJ2-3): EPEVTQTPSHQVTQMGQEVILRCVPISNHLYFYWYRQILGQKVEFLVSFYNNEISEKSEIFDDQFSVERPDGSNFTLKIRSTKLEDSAMYFCASSAGSHSTDTQYFGPGTRLTVL.